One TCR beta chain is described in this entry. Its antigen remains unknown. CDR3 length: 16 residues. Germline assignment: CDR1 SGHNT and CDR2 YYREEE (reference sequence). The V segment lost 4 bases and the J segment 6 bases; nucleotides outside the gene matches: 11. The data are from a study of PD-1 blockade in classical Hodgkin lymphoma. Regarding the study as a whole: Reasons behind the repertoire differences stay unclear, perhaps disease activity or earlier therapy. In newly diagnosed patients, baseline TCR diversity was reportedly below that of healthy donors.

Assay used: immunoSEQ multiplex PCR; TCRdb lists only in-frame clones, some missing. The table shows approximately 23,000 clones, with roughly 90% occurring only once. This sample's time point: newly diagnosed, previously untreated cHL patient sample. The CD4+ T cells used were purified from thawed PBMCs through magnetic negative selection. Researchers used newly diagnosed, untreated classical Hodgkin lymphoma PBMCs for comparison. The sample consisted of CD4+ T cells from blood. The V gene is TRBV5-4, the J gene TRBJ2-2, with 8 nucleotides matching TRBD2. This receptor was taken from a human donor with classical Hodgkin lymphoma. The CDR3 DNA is TGTGCCAGCAGCCCCGCGGAGACTAGCGAACCCGGGGAGCTGTTTTTT. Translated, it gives CASSPAETSEPGELFF.